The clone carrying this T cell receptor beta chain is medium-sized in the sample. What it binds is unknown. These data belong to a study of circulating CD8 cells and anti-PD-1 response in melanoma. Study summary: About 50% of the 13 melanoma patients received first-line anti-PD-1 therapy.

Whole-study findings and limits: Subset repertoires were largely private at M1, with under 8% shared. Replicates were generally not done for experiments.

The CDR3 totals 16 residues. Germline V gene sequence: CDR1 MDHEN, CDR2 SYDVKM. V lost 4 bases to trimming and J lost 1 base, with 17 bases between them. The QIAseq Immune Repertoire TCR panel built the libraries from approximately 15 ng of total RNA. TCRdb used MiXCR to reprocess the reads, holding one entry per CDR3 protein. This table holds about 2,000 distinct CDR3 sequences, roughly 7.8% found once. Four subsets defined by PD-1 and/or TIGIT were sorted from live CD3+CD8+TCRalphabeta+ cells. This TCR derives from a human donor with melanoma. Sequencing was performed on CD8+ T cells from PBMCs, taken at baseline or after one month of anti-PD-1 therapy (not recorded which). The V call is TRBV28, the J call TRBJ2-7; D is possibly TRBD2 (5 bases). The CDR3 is CASSSGRRDPSYEQYF. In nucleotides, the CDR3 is TGTGCCAGCAGTTCCGGAAGACGGGATCCATCCTACGAGCAGTACTTC.